This T cell receptor beta chain originates from a study of memory CD4+ T cells and cytomegalovirus serostatus (dated by TCRdb to about 2019). Regarding the study in general: The cohort included approximately 35 healthy adults from Belgium, of whom 9 were CMV seropositive and 24 were CMV seronegative. To replicate a published TCR-based CMV serostatus classifier, the researchers sequenced the CD4+ memory TCRbeta repertoires of a Belgian cohort whose cytomegalovirus serostatus was known.

The research as a whole found: The original-framework classifier achieved a median bootstrapped AUC of almost 0.97 with a 95% CI of 0.76-1.00 on the Belgian cohort. For predicting CMV serostatus, the median bootstrapped AUC was approximately 0.95 using the original framework and about 0.9 using a US-trained random forest. Results were interpreted as suggesting that the CMV-associated TCR signature is largely present in the CD4+ memory repertoire. Of about 180 previously reported CMV-associated TCRbeta sequences, 67 appeared in the CD4+ memory repertoires, each in one to five individuals. Unlike the original study, which covered naive and memory CD4+ and CD8+ populations, the Belgian study sequenced only CD4+CD45RO+ memory cells.

To note about this clone: This receptor's antigen is unknown. No much larger clone is present one base from it, and per-base qualities are unavailable.

V loses 1 base of germline sequence and J loses 7 bases, and the interval between the two ends is 18 bases. The CDR3 numbers 16 residues from cysteine through phenylalanine. Only the CDR3 part of the read is kept: 48 bases, read in frame from the first base. CDR1 and CDR2, looked up from the germline V gene, are SGHRS and YFSETQ. Genomic DNA was extracted from sorted cells with the Quick-DNA Microprep Kit. TCRbeta DNA was amplified with the immunoSEQ hsTCRbeta kit following the manufacturer's protocol. TCRbeta libraries were sequenced on an Illumina MiSeq instrument. As for how the authors treated the data: Removing out-of-frame sequences left some 2,200,000 distinct TCRbeta sequences, an average of approximately 61,000 per individual. Each individual was scored according to the count of 160 or so previously reported CMV-associated TCRbeta sequences and the total productive distinct TCRbeta count. A beta-binomial model was reimplemented in Python, and scikit-learn random forests with default parameters were trained on US cohort data. On the Belgian cohort, classifier performance was reported as the median AUC, along with percentile confidence intervals, across 10,000 bootstrap iterations. TCRdb mirrors the immuneACCESS table, restricted to in-frame sequences. Some clones are absent from its copies; in checked studies, under half trace to an unresolved V gene, and the reason for the others is unknown. The DNA gave D and trimming, while V, J and clone size come from that table. Within this sample are about 50,000 clones, with 78% of them counted one time only. Of the sample, less than 0.85% falls within the top ten clones.

Single viable CD3+CD4+CD8-CD45RO+ cells were sorted as memory CD4+ T cells on a FACSAria II. CMV serostatus was determined with a Roche Elecsys assay detecting serum IgG against CMV pp150, pp28, p38 and p52. Once the samples were thawed, total CD4+ T cells were enriched through positive selection using CD4 magnetic microbeads. Samples originated from another study that specifically interrogated the CD4+ T cell memory repertoire. Peripheral blood mononuclear cells were isolated and cryopreserved according to standard operating procedures, and serum was kept at -80 degrees C. Staining used CD3-PerCP (BW264/56), CD4-APC (RPA-T4), CD45RO-PE (UCHT1) and CD8-Pacific Orange (3B5) antibodies, with Sytox blue excluding non-viable cells.

Sequencing was performed on memory CD4+ T cells from blood. This chain joins TRBV5-1 to TRBJ2-1, with the D call tentatively TRBD1 or TRBD2, each fitting 6 bases. The TCR sequence derives from an adult in good health and CMV-seronegative. The CDR3 region: CASSLTAGGLGNEQFF. In nucleotides, the sequence is TGCGCCAGCAGCTTGACGGCCGGGGGCTTAGGGAATGAGCAGTTCTTC.